This T cell receptor (beta chain) originates from a study of T-cell reconstitution after alpha-beta-depleted transplantation in children. General observations from the study: After transplant, high TCRbeta diversity at day 60 in some patients arose from surviving recipient T cells and thymic progenitors. Once a year had passed after transplant, T-cell counts and diversity came mostly from newly produced T cells. It was reported that alpha-beta T cells came from several hundred expanded graft clones (about two months after transplant).

The library targeted TCRbeta and was prepared with unique molecular identifiers. In TCRdb, the PCR reads were re-called with MiXCR into one record per CDR3 protein. Among approximately 300,000 distinct CDR3 sequences listed, around a tenth were seen once. Germline CDR1 and CDR2: MDHEN and SYDVKM. There are 16 residues in the CDR3. V lost 6 bases and J 5 bases, leaving 22 bases between the germline ends. This clonotype was seen at least ten times. Its antigen is undetermined. The TCR comes from a boy younger than two with acute myeloid leukemia, due to receive a stem cell transplant. The sequencing here drew on PBMCs, taken before TCRalphabeta/CD19-depleted stem cell transplant. This chain connects TRBV28 to TRBJ2-5, with TRBD1 as a possible D gene (6 bases). Here the CDR3 DNA reads TGTGCCAGCAGAACCCCTACAGGGAGCCGCCAGGAGACCCAGTACTTC. Its translation is CASRTPTGSRQETQYF.